Below, 9 T cell receptor beta chains from the same sample are listed, as sequenced in a study of blood T cells in healthy people across ages. The authors ran a second PCR of about 7 to 11 cycles using a sample-barcoded 5' primer and a J-beta primer mix. TCRdb recomputed calls from the 5' RACE reads with MiXCR, one row per CDR3 protein. The table shows roughly 1,000,000 distinct CDR3 sequences, with 20% to 25% occurring only once. This sample was shared with a second study, whose subject was T cells of mothers and their children.

The sequenced material came from blood. These receptors were taken from a girl aged 2-15 years in good health.

This clonotype came up a few times. The rearrangement uses TRBV29-1 and TRBJ2-7; TRBD2 aligns across 12 bases. The CDR3 covers 15 residues. The junction had 12 bases not matched to a gene; V was cut back by 5 bases and J by 7 bases. In germline, CDR1 is SQVTM, CDR2 ANQGSEA. The DNA for the CDR3 is TGCAGCGTTTCAACCCGACTAGCGGGAGCGGGTGAGCAGTACTTC. It is translated as CSVSTRLAGAGEQYF.

This clonotype was counted between two and nine times. J is TRBJ1-4 and V is TRBV28; no clear D gene. Trimming pared 7 bases from V and 7 bases from J, leaving 13 bases between. Per the germline V gene, CDR1 is MDHEN and CDR2 is SYDVKM. The CDR3 covers 13 residues. The CDR3 region has the DNA TGTGCCAGCATAGGAGCTGGTAGTGAAAAACTGTTTTTT. Amino acids: CASIGAGSEKLFF.

The genes are TRBV29-1 and TRBJ2-5, with D uncertain. TRBJ2-7 matches the DNA end more closely, so the J call is doubtful. The CDR3 contains 12 residues. CDR1 SQVTM and CDR2 ANQGSEA come from the germline V gene. In DNA form, the CDR3 reads TGCAGCGTTGTACAACCCTCCTACGAGCAGTACTTC. Amino acids: CSVVQPSYEQYF.

Only a few counts were recorded for this clonotype. V and J are TRBV27 and TRBJ1-5, with D maybe TRBD1 (5 bases). CDR1 is MNHEY, CDR2 SMNVEV, per germline (reference sequence). The V and J ends lost 3 bases and 6 bases respectively, with 15 bases between them. The CDR3 is 15 residues long. The DNA for the CDR3 is TGTGCCAGCAGTTTTTCAGGTACAGGTGGTCAGCCCCAGCATTTT. This codes for CASSFSGTGGQPQHF.

Only a few counts were recorded for this clonotype. The chain couples TRBV18 to TRBJ2-5; 7 bases fit TRBD1. The J call may be wrong; the DNA end is better matched by TRBJ2-7. The CDR3 is 16 residues long. Germline-derived CDR1 and CDR2 are KGHSH and LQKENI. The CDR3 spells CASSPSLSDRVYEQYF. The CDR3 DNA reads TGTGCCAGCTCACCTTCACTTAGTGACAGGGTCTACGAGCAGTACTTC.

This clonotype was observed a handful of times. The chain links TRBV2 to TRBJ2-5; 9 nucleotides match TRBD1. Germline assignment: CDR1 SNHLY and CDR2 FYNNEI. This CDR3 is 15 amino acids long. With V trimmed by 4 bases and J by 4 bases, 7 bases remained unmatched. CDR3 region: CASSVRDRETETQYF. CDR3 nucleotide sequence: TGTGCCAGCAGTGTGAGGGACAGGGAAACAGAGACCCAGTACTTC.

The chain joins TRBV20-1 to TRBJ2-7; unclear D gene. V lost 5 bases, J lost 2 bases, and 13 bases lay in between. The CDR3 is 13 residues long. Germline-derived CDR1 and CDR2 are DFQATT and SNEGSKA (reference sequence). The CDR3 is CSAFIAVPYEQYF. The CDR3, as DNA: TGCAGTGCTTTTATAGCTGTCCCCTACGAGCAGTACTTC.

The chain couples TRBV6-2 or TRBV6-3 to TRBJ2-5; D perhaps matches TRBD2 (5 bases). The CDR3 is made up of 13 amino acids. The V end lost 7 bases, the J end lost 2 bases, and 11 bases lay between the germline ends. CDR1 is MNHEY, CDR2 SVGEGT, per germline. The CDR3 region is CASNRREQETQYF. In nucleotides, the CDR3 is TGTGCCAGCAACCGACGGGAACAAGAGACCCAGTACTTC.

This chain uses TRBV24-1 with TRBJ2-5, with TRBD2 identical over 9 bases. The J call may be faulty, since TRBJ2-1 better matches the DNA end. CDR3 length: 17 residues. CDR1 is KGHDR, CDR2 SFDVKD, per germline. CDR3 DNA: TGTGCCACCAGTGATTTGCTGGGTAGCGGGGGTTATATTGAGCAGTTCTTC. Residues: CATSDLLGSGGYIEQFF.